Many counts were recorded for the clone carrying this T cell receptor (beta chain). Its antigen remains unidentified. Time point specified: persistent/refractory GD, antithyroid drugs over 5 years with positive TRAb. Extracted RNA from PBMCs served as the source of the TCR library. This sample is part of a study of regulatory T cells in long-lasting Graves disease. Study details: Over 5 years on antithyroid drugs plus positive TSH receptor antibodies marked Graves' disease as persistent. Broader study findings: TRBV28, TRBJ1-2 and TRBJ2-5 emerged as the favored segments in persistent disease.

Germline CDR1 reads SGHVS; CDR2 reads FQNEAQ. Trimming took 0 bases from V and 5 from J; bases not matched to a gene: 4. The length of the CDR3 is 14 residues. To make TCR beta libraries, researchers used iRepertoire HTBI primers and Arm-PCR of CDR3 regions. TCRdb itself ran the multiplex PCR reads through MiXCR, one entry per CDR3 protein. The sample lists about 290,000 distinct CDR3 sequences, 20% to 25% occurring once. Sequencing used peripheral blood mononuclear cells (PBMCs), obtained when the disease was refractory, from a patient treated with antithyroid drugs. The clonotype originates from a female donor with Graves disease. V is TRBV7-8 and J is TRBJ2-7, with TRBD2 matching 7 bases. Written as DNA, the CDR3 is TGTGCCAGCAGCTTAGCGTCTAGCGGTGACGAGCAGTACTTC. Protein sequence: CASSLASSGDEQYF.